These T cell receptor beta chains were read from a single sample in a study of OX40 agonist ivuxolimab in advanced cancers. TCRdb's table, derived via immunoSEQ multiplex PCR, lists solely in-frame clones and lacks some. Among over 80,000 clones, about 89% were seen once, and the ten largest hold approximately 0.39%. The sample was CD4+ or CD8+ T cells sorted from blood, taken in a trial of the OX40 agonist ivuxolimab. The receptors were sampled from an adult with an advanced solid tumor such as melanoma, head and neck, liver or kidney cancer. Each CDR3 is given with its conserved first and last residue. The order of the fields is CDR3 protein, CDR3 DNA, V gene, clone size, J gene, D gene. A D gene is named only where the DNA matches it firmly. Only part of the rows carry a size: once, few, many, or a class if the clone is expanded.

CDR3 protein: CASRVGAGELFF
CDR3 DNA: TGTGCCAGCAGGGTGGGTGCCGGGGAGCTGTTTTTT
V gene: TRBV2
clone size: -
J gene: TRBJ2-2
D gene: -

CDR3 protein: CASSTSQGRGPDTQYF
CDR3 DNA: TGTGCCAGCAGCACCTCCCAGGGTAGGGGCCCAGATACGCAGTATTTT
V gene: TRBV5-6
clone size: -
J gene: TRBJ2-3
D gene: -

CDR3 protein: CASRISGETQYF
CDR3 DNA: TGTGCCAGCAGGATATCGGGAGAGACCCAGTACTTC
V gene: TRBV28
clone size: -
J gene: TRBJ2-5
D gene: -

CDR3 protein: CASSGGTQRILSYNEQFF
CDR3 DNA: TGTGCCAGTAGTGGAGGGACACAGCGGATCCTCTCCTACAATGAGCAGTTCTTC
V gene: TRBV19
clone size: -
J gene: TRBJ2-1
D gene: -

CDR3 protein: CASSLNFLQIRYTEAFF
CDR3 DNA: TGTGCCAGCAGTTTAAACTTTCTCCAGATCAGGTACACTGAAGCTTTCTTT
V gene: TRBV28
clone size: -
J gene: TRBJ1-1
D gene: -

CDR3 protein: CASIWTPRQETQYF
CDR3 DNA: TGTGCCAGCATATGGACCCCCAGGCAAGAGACCCAGTACTTC
V gene: TRBV6-1
clone size: -
J gene: TRBJ2-5
D gene: -

CDR3 protein: CASSLARVQETQYF
CDR3 DNA: TGTGCCAGCAGCTTAGCTAGGGTCCAAGAGACCCAGTACTTC
V gene: TRBV11-2
clone size: -
J gene: TRBJ2-5
D gene: -

CDR3 protein: CASISTGEVGETQYF
CDR3 DNA: TGTGCCAGCATCTCGACAGGGGAGGTTGGAGAGACCCAGTACTTC
V gene: TRBV28
clone size: once
J gene: TRBJ2-5
D gene: TRBD1

CDR3 protein: CASSYQPTSRETQYF
CDR3 DNA: TGTGCCAGCAGTTACCAACCCACTAGCAGGGAGACCCAGTACTTC
V gene: TRBV6-5
clone size: -
J gene: TRBJ2-5
D gene: -

CDR3 protein: CASSRGQAYEQYF
CDR3 DNA: TGTGCCAGCAGTCGAGGACAGGCCTACGAGCAGTACTTC
V gene: TRBV28
clone size: -
J gene: TRBJ2-7
D gene: TRBD1

CDR3 protein: CASSLSGTGTDTQYF
CDR3 DNA: TGTGCCAGCAGTTTATCGGGGACGGGCACAGATACGCAGTATTTT
V gene: TRBV27
clone size: once
J gene: TRBJ2-3
D gene: -

CDR3 protein: CASSFNRGGNTEAFF
CDR3 DNA: TGTGCCAGCAGCTTCAACAGGGGTGGGAACACTGAAGCTTTCTTT
V gene: TRBV11-3
clone size: -
J gene: TRBJ1-1
D gene: TRBD1

CDR3 protein: CASSLVRTVRSFSYNEQFF
CDR3 DNA: TGTGCCAGCAGCTTAGTCCGGACAGTGCGATCTTTCTCCTACAATGAGCAGTTCTTC
V gene: TRBV7-2
clone size: -
J gene: TRBJ2-1
D gene: -

CDR3 protein: CASSPQSGRRYEQYF
CDR3 DNA: TGTGCCAGCAGTCCCCAGAGCGGGAGGAGGTACGAGCAGTACTTC
V gene: TRBV27
clone size: -
J gene: TRBJ2-7
D gene: TRBD2

CDR3 protein: CASTSWGSYEQYF
CDR3 DNA: TGTGCCAGCACCTCTTGGGGCTCCTACGAGCAGTACTTC
V gene: TRBV28
clone size: -
J gene: TRBJ2-7
D gene: -

CDR3 protein: CASSEALGGARFF
CDR3 DNA: TGTGCCAGCAGTGAAGCCCTCGGGGGAGCTCGCTTCTTC
V gene: TRBV2
clone size: -
J gene: TRBJ2-1
D gene: -

CDR3 protein: CASAGLAGFSKNEQFF
CDR3 DNA: TGCGCCAGCGCCGGACTAGCGGGATTTTCTAAGAATGAGCAGTTCTTC
V gene: TRBV10-2
clone size: once
J gene: TRBJ2-1
D gene: TRBD2

CDR3 protein: CASSPVGGDTQYF
CDR3 DNA: TGTGCCAGCAGCCCGGTAGGAGGAGATACGCAGTATTTT
V gene: TRBV5-6
clone size: -
J gene: TRBJ2-3
D gene: -

CDR3 protein: CASSIKGYEQFF
CDR3 DNA: TGTGCCAGTAGTATAAAAGGATATGAGCAGTTCTTC
V gene: TRBV19
clone size: -
J gene: TRBJ2-1
D gene: -

CDR3 protein: CASSVAGGAGELFF
CDR3 DNA: TGTGCCAGCAGTGTCGCGGGAGGAGCCGGGGAGCTGTTTTTT
V gene: TRBV2
clone size: once
J gene: TRBJ2-2
D gene: TRBD2

CDR3 protein: CASSFLGENQPQHF
CDR3 DNA: TGTGCCAGCAGTTTCTTGGGGGAGAATCAGCCCCAGCATTTT
V gene: TRBV27
clone size: -
J gene: TRBJ1-5
D gene: -

CDR3 protein: CASSDTLKPQDYPETQYF
CDR3 DNA: TGTGCCAGCAGTGACACATTGAAACCCCAGGACTACCCCGAGACCCAGTACTTC
V gene: TRBV6-4
clone size: -
J gene: TRBJ2-5
D gene: -

CDR3 protein: CASSQGQGGGYTF
CDR3 DNA: TGTGCCAGCAGCCAGGGACAGGGGGGCGGCTACACCTTC
V gene: TRBV6-5
clone size: -
J gene: TRBJ1-2
D gene: TRBD1

CDR3 protein: CASSVATGTPYEQYF
CDR3 DNA: TGTGCCAGCAGCGTAGCTACCGGGACCCCCTACGAGCAGTACTTC
V gene: TRBV9
clone size: -
J gene: TRBJ2-7
D gene: -

CDR3 protein: CASSLDPSQPQHF
CDR3 DNA: TGTGCCAGCAGCTTGGACCCGAGTCAGCCCCAGCATTTT
V gene: TRBV5-4
clone size: -
J gene: TRBJ1-5
D gene: -

CDR3 protein: CASSTATGGNEKLFF
CDR3 DNA: TGTGCCAGCAGTACCGCGACAGGGGGGAATGAAAAACTGTTTTTT
V gene: TRBV6-6
clone size: once
J gene: TRBJ1-4
D gene: TRBD1

CDR3 protein: CASGPQDTLYGYTF
CDR3 DNA: TGCGCCAGCGGGCCCCAGGACACGTTATATGGCTACACCTTC
V gene: TRBV5-1
clone size: -
J gene: TRBJ1-2
D gene: -

CDR3 protein: CASSLYRDPGELFF
CDR3 DNA: TGTGCCAGCAGTCTATACCGGGACCCCGGGGAGCTGTTTTTT
V gene: TRBV28
clone size: -
J gene: TRBJ2-2
D gene: -

CDR3 protein: CARGDTDTQYF
CDR3 DNA: TGTGCCAGGGGGGACACAGATACGCAGTATTTT
V gene: TRBV27
clone size: -
J gene: TRBJ2-3
D gene: -

CDR3 protein: CASSQVVGARDQPQHF
CDR3 DNA: TGCGCCAGCAGCCAAGTCGTTGGGGCGCGGGATCAGCCCCAGCATTTT
V gene: TRBV4-1
clone size: -
J gene: TRBJ1-5
D gene: -

CDR3 protein: CASTLPGPLSGELFF
CDR3 DNA: TGTGCCAGCACCCTTCCGGGACCCCTAAGTGGGGAGCTGTTTTTT
V gene: TRBV28
clone size: few
J gene: TRBJ2-2
D gene: -

CDR3 protein: CASSQAEGRVDGYTF
CDR3 DNA: TGCGCCAGCAGCCAAGCTGAGGGGCGAGTTGATGGCTACACCTTC
V gene: TRBV4-3
clone size: -
J gene: TRBJ1-2
D gene: -

CDR3 protein: CASYETGSNQPQHF
CDR3 DNA: TGTGCCAGCTACGAGACAGGGAGCAATCAGCCCCAGCATTTT
V gene: TRBV28
clone size: -
J gene: TRBJ1-5
D gene: TRBD1

CDR3 protein: CASSSSSYEQYF
CDR3 DNA: TGTGCCAGCAGCTCCAGCTCCTACGAGCAGTACTTC
V gene: TRBV7-2
clone size: -
J gene: TRBJ2-7
D gene: -

CDR3 protein: CASSSGVNQPQHF
CDR3 DNA: TGTGCCAGCTCCTCAGGAGTAAATCAGCCCCAGCATTTT
V gene: TRBV18
clone size: -
J gene: TRBJ1-5
D gene: -

CDR3 protein: CASSISVSGANVLTF
CDR3 DNA: TGTGCCAGTAGTATTAGTGTCTCTGGGGCCAACGTCCTGACTTTC
V gene: TRBV19
clone size: -
J gene: TRBJ2-6
D gene: -

CDR3 protein: CASSDPAGSGPQHF
CDR3 DNA: TGTGCCAGCAGTGACCCCGCCGGCAGTGGGCCCCAGCATTTT
V gene: TRBV2
clone size: -
J gene: TRBJ1-5
D gene: -

CDR3 protein: CASSLFGFPEGNEKLFF
CDR3 DNA: TGTGCCAGCAGCTTGTTTGGCTTCCCCGAGGGTAATGAAAAACTGTTTTTT
V gene: TRBV5-6
clone size: -
J gene: TRBJ1-4
D gene: -

CDR3 protein: CASSQDGWGYTF
CDR3 DNA: TGTGCCAGCAGCCAAGATGGGTGGGGCTACACCTTC
V gene: TRBV4-2
clone size: -
J gene: TRBJ1-2
D gene: -

CDR3 protein: CASSLVGISYEQYF
CDR3 DNA: TGTGCCAGCAGCTTAGTGGGGATATCCTACGAGCAGTACTTC
V gene: TRBV11-3
clone size: -
J gene: TRBJ2-7
D gene: -

CDR3 protein: CASNSGANYGYTF
CDR3 DNA: TGTGCCAGCAACTCAGGCGCCAACTATGGCTACACCTTC
V gene: TRBV25-1
clone size: -
J gene: TRBJ1-2
D gene: -

CDR3 protein: CASSPRGGPPRQEQFF
CDR3 DNA: TGTGCCAGCAGCCCCCGCGGGGGGCCCCCTAGACAGGAGCAGTTCTTC
V gene: TRBV11-3
clone size: -
J gene: TRBJ2-1
D gene: TRBD2

CDR3 protein: CASSLVSQGALGYTF
CDR3 DNA: TGTGCCAGCAGCCTCGTTTCGCAGGGGGCTCTTGGCTACACCTTC
V gene: TRBV11-3
clone size: -
J gene: TRBJ1-2
D gene: TRBD1